The clone carrying this T cell receptor (beta chain) came up a few times. Antigen unknown. Treatment defined: oral pan-JAK inhibitor, 5-10 mg twice daily. Peripheral blood and lesional scalp punch biopsies came from alopecia areata patients. These data originate in a study of CD8+ T cells in alopecia areata. Germline V gene lookup returns CDR1 ENHRY and CDR2 SYGVKD. Trimming removed 4 bases from V and 6 bases from J; junction bases left unmatched: 12. This CDR3 has 17 amino acids. Extracted from the samples, RNA was reverse transcribed into cDNA to serve as the sequencing template. TCRdb's copy holds only in-frame clones and misses some; the assay was immunoSEQ multiplex PCR. Found here are about 220,000 clones, around three fifths of them singletons; the top ten hold 1.5% to 2%. Study findings and constraints: Alopecia totalis/universalis scalp especially showed more expanded CD8+ clones than normal scalp.

The source of this sequence is a human donor with alopecia areata. This sample comprised CD4+ T cells sorted from blood, obtained at week 4, from a patient treated with tofacitinib. The gene calls are TRBV10-3 and TRBJ2-3; 11 positions match TRBD1. CDR3 DNA: TGTGCCATCAGTGGATTACCGGGACAGGGGGACTTGGATACGCAGTATTTT. Encoded protein: CAISGLPGQGDLDTQYF.